Below, 23 T cell receptor beta chains from the same sample are listed, as sequenced in a study of shared clonotypes between healthy human individuals. Data came from immunoSEQ multiplex PCR; TCRdb stores just in-frame clones and leaves some out. The sample holds fewer than 700,000 clones, around three quarters seen once. Sequenced: PBMCs. The receptors shown here come from a woman aged 40 to 50 in good health. Some clones in this sample may be carry-over from other donors' samples.

This clone was counted at least ten times. This chain connects TRBV6-4 to TRBJ2-2, with 7 bases matching TRBD2. With 0 bases clipped from V and 3 bases from J, the junction kept 4 bases outside the gene matches. CDR3 size: 16 residues. The germline gives CDR1 MRHNA, CDR2 SNTAGT. The CDR3 loop reads CASSDSVGGHTGELFF. CDR3 coding DNA: TGTGCCAGCAGTGACTCCGTGGGAGGGCACACCGGGGAGCTGTTTTTT.

Notes on this clone: The same CDR3 can be traced to other DNA sequences in this sample. The J gene is TRBJ1-1, the V gene TRBV15; D remains ambiguous. This CDR3 contains 13 residues. Germline CDR1 is LNHNV and CDR2 is YYDKDF (reference sequence). The V gene lost 0 bases and the J gene lost 6 bases, with 8 bases spanning the gap. CDR3: CATSRDRGSEAFF. In DNA, the CDR3 is TGTGCCACCAGCAGAGATAGAGGCTCTGAAGCTTTCTTT.

The chain uses TRBV11-1 and TRBJ2-2; possibly TRBD1 for D (5 bases). This CDR3 is 15 amino acids long. Germline V gene sequence: CDR1 SGHAT, CDR2 FQDESV (reference sequence). Between the trimmed V and J ends, which lost 5 bases and 1 base, there was a span of 11 bases. The CDR3 is CASSASGQNTGELFF. The CDR3 coding sequence is TGTGCCAGCAGCGCATCAGGACAGAACACCGGGGAGCTGTTTTTT.

V usage is TRBV4-1 and J usage is TRBJ1-6; no clear D. CDR3 size: 16 residues. V lost 1 base and J lost 7, with 14 bases in between. Germline CDR1 is MGHRA and CDR2 is YSYEKL. The DNA of the CDR3 is TGCGCCAGCAGCCAAGTAGGAGGTGCGAGGAATTCACCCCTCCACTTT. Its protein is CASSQVGGARNSPLHF.

This chain uses TRBV19 with TRBJ1-2; TRBD1 matches 11 bases. The CDR3 extends over 14 amino acids. Germline V gives CDR1 LNHDA, CDR2 SQIVND (reference sequence). J was trimmed by 7 bases and V by 4 bases; bases with no gene match: 5. The CDR3 DNA follows: TGTGCCAGTAGTACCGGGACAGGGGGATTTGGCTACACCTTC. Protein: CASSTGTGGFGYTF.

The chain employs TRBV5-8 and TRBJ2-1, with 10 bases fitting TRBD2. The CDR3 is made up of 15 amino acids. Germline V gives CDR1 SGHTS, CDR2 YDEGEE. V shed 5 bases and J 4 bases; nucleotides not matched to a gene: 6. This CDR3 reads CASRETSGDYNEQFF. The CDR3 DNA is TGTGCCAGCAGGGAAACTAGCGGGGATTACAATGAGCAGTTCTTC.

Remarks on this clone: This may be a read error: a much more frequent sequence differs by one nucleotide. The sample holds other DNA sequences that translate to the same CDR3. The chain links TRBV29-1 to TRBJ2-5, with D perhaps matching TRBD1 or TRBD2 (5 bases each). The CDR3 contains 13 residues. Trimming shortened V by 4 bases and J by 2 bases, and 11 bases separated the two germline ends. CDR1 is SQVTM, CDR2 ANQGSEA, per germline. The CDR3 DNA is TGCAGCGTTGGCCCGGGACCGCAAGAGACCCAGTACTTC. Encoded protein: CSVGPGPQETQYF. The full variable domain, completed using reference TRBV29-1 and TRBJ2-5, is SAVISQKPSRDICQRGTSLTIQCQVDSQVTMMFWYRQQPGQSLTLIATANQGSEATYESGFVIDKFPISRPNLTFSTLTVSNMSPEDSSIYLCSVGPGPQETQYFGPGTRLLVL.

The gene calls are TRBV29-1 and TRBJ2-1, with 7 bases aligning to TRBD2. This CDR3 region has 13 residues. In germline, CDR1 is SQVTM, CDR2 ANQGSEA. V gave up 5 bases and J gave up 0 bases; unmatched junction bases: 1. DNA of the CDR3: TGCAGCGTTAGGACTAGCTCCTACAATGAGCAGTTCTTC. Translating gives CSVRTSSYNEQFF.

The CDR3 loop is CASRRDRAYGYTF. DNA for the CDR3: TGTGCCAGTAGGAGGGACAGGGCCTATGGCTACACCTTC. The chain is built from TRBV19 and TRBJ1-2; 9 bases are a match to TRBD1. The V and J ends lost 6 bases and 4 bases, in that order; junction bases with no gene match: 3. The germline gives CDR1 LNHDA, CDR2 SQIVND (reference sequence). The CDR3 totals 13 residues.

This sequence joins TRBV5-1 and TRBJ2-7; D gene uncertain. Germline CDR1 SGHRS, CDR2 YFSETQ. Trimming took 1 base from V and 3 from J, leaving 11 bases between them. This CDR3 has 14 residues. The CDR3 nucleotides read TGCGCCAGCAGCTTGACTCAGCAGAACTACGAGCAGTACTTC. It translates to CASSLTQQNYEQYF.

V usage is TRBV19 and J usage is TRBJ2-1; tentatively, D is TRBD2 (6 bases). The CDR3 length is 15 residues. V lost 6 bases to trimming and J lost 8 bases, with 20 bases between them. Germline V gene data show CDR1 as LNHDA and CDR2 as SQIVND (reference sequence). CDR3 protein: CASSYGGRLFDEQFF. The CDR3 nucleotides read TGTGCCAGTAGCTACGGGGGACGCCTTTTCGATGAGCAGTTCTTC.

The chain recombines TRBV28 with TRBJ1-5; D is undetermined. The CDR3 loop spans 16 amino acids. Germline V gene sequence: CDR1 MDHEN, CDR2 SYDVKM. Trimming shortened V by 5 bases and J by 4 bases, and 18 bases separated the two germline ends. CDR3: CASSTLNWGRNQPQHF. The CDR3 DNA is TGTGCCAGCAGTACCCTTAATTGGGGTCGGAATCAGCCCCAGCATTTT.

The chain has TRBV5-4 and TRBJ2-2; D might be TRBD1 (6 bases). Germline loops: CDR1 SGHNT, CDR2 YYREEE (reference sequence). The CDR3 is 15 amino acids. V dropped 6 bases and J dropped 0 bases, with 12 bases sitting between them. The CDR3 here is CASTPGTSNTGELFF. The DNA of the CDR3 is TGTGCCAGCACCCCCGGGACATCGAACACCGGGGAGCTGTTTTTT.

This chain joins TRBV30 and TRBJ2-5; tentative D call: TRBD1 (5 bases). CDR1 GTSNPN and CDR2 SVGIG come from the germline V gene (reference sequence). The CDR3 loop spans 15 amino acids. V lost 0 bases and J 5 bases, leaving 16 bases between the germline ends. The DNA for the CDR3 is TGTGCCTGGAGTGTCGGGCCTACAGGTGGGGAGACCCAGTACTTC. Translation gives CAWSVGPTGGETQYF.

The V gene is TRBV29-1, the J gene TRBJ2-1; 9 bases line up with TRBD1. Germline CDR1 SQVTM, CDR2 ANQGSEA. The CDR3 loop spans 14 amino acids. V gave up 7 bases and J gave up 0 bases; unmatched junction bases: 4. The CDR3 spells CSAEQGASYNEQFF. Here the CDR3 DNA reads TGCAGCGCAGAACAGGGGGCCTCCTACAATGAGCAGTTCTTC.

This chain uses TRBV28 with TRBJ2-7, with 7 nucleotides matching TRBD1. With 7 bases clipped from V and 7 bases from J, the junction kept 10 bases outside the gene matches. The CDR3 runs 13 residues. Germline V lookup: CDR1 MDHEN, CDR2 SYDVKM. CDR3 sequence (DNA): TGTGCCAGCATTCAAACAGGGGTAGGGGAGCAGTACTTC. It specifies CASIQTGVGEQYF. Combining the CDR3 with reference TRBV28 and TRBJ2-7 gives the whole variable domain DVKVTQSSRYLVKRTGEKVFLECVQDMDHENMFWYRQDPGLGLRLIYFSYDVKMKEKGDIPEGYSVSREKKERFSLILESASTNQTSMYLCASIQTGVGEQYFGPGTRLTVT.

This clone occurred once. The rearrangement uses TRBV7-3 and TRBJ2-1, with D maybe TRBD2 (6 bases). The germline V gene has CDR1 SGHTA and CDR2 FQGTGA. The CDR3 extends over 15 amino acids. The ends were cut back, 5 bases at V and 2 bases at J, with 13 bases in the middle. CDR3 residues: CASSAAGTAYNEQFF. The CDR3 coding sequence is TGTGCCAGCAGCGCAGCCGGGACTGCCTACAATGAGCAGTTCTTC.

This chain connects TRBV7-2 to TRBJ2-7; 7 bases are a match to TRBD1. From germline, CDR1 is SGHTA and CDR2 FQGNSA. CDR3 length equals 15 residues. V shed 5 bases, J shed 0 bases, and the junction held 7 bases outside the gene matches. Here the CDR3 reads CASSRDSGNSYEQYF. The CDR3 coding sequence is TGTGCCAGCAGCCGGGACAGTGGGAACTCCTACGAGCAGTACTTC.

This chain links TRBV2 with TRBJ1-2; 12 positions match TRBD1. Germline V gene data show CDR1 as SNHLY and CDR2 as FYNNEI. Trimming took 4 bases from V and 5 from J; bases not matched to a gene: 14. The CDR3 length is 18 residues. CDR3 in amino acids: CASSARMLGQGAMYGYTF. The CDR3 DNA is TGTGCCAGCAGTGCAAGAATGTTGGGACAGGGGGCGATGTATGGCTACACCTTC.

The rearrangement links TRBV28 to TRBJ2-1; 12 nucleotides agree with TRBD2. CDR3 size: 15 residues. CDR1 is MDHEN and CDR2 is SYDVKM in the germline V gene. Trimming took 5 bases from V and 12 from J; bases not matched to a gene: 11. The CDR3 nucleotides read TGTGCCAGCAGTCCTCCGACTAGCGGGGGAAGAGGGCAGTTCTTC. Its translation is CASSPPTSGGRGQFF.

Ten or more counts support this clone. The chain couples TRBV6-1 to TRBJ2-1; TRBD1 agrees at 7 bases. V lost 5 bases to trimming and J lost 1 base; unmatched junction nucleotides: 2. The CDR3 extends over 14 amino acids. Looked up from germline, CDR1 is MNHNS and CDR2 is SASEGT. The CDR3 is CASSPRGSYNEQFF. As DNA, the CDR3 is TGTGCCAGCAGTCCCAGGGGGTCCTACAATGAGCAGTTCTTC.

The V gene is TRBV5-1, the J gene TRBJ2-5, with no clear D. The length of the CDR3 is 14 residues. Germline lookup yields CDR1 SGHRS and CDR2 YFSETQ. Trimming took off 1 base at V and 3 bases at J, with 10 bases between the two ends. The CDR3 loop is CASSLWATKETQYF. CDR3 DNA sequence: TGCGCCAGCAGCTTGTGGGCTACTAAAGAGACCCAGTACTTC.

This sequence joins TRBV6-1 and TRBJ2-7; no firm D call. The CDR3 runs 15 residues. The germline V gene has CDR1 MNHNS and CDR2 SASEGT. Deletions cut 0 bases from V and 2 bases from J, with 11 bases between. The CDR3 region is CASSEAPRVAYEQYF. Written as DNA, the CDR3 is TGTGCCAGCAGTGAAGCCCCGCGCGTGGCCTACGAGCAGTACTTC.